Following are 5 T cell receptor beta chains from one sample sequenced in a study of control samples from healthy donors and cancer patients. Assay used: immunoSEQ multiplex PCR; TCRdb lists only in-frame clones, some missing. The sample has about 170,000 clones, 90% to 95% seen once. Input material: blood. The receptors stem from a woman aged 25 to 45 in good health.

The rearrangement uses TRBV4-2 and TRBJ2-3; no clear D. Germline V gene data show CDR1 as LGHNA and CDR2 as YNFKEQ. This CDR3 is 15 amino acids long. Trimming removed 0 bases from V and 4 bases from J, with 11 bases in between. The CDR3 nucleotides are TGTGCCAGCAGCCAAGAATTGAATAGTCCAGATACGCAGTATTTT. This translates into CASSQELNSPDTQYF.

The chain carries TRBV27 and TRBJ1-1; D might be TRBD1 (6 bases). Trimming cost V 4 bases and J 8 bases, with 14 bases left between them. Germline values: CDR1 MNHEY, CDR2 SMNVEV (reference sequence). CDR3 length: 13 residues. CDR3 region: CASSSYRVAEAFF. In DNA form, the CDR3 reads TGTGCCAGCAGTTCTTACAGGGTGGCGGAAGCTTTCTTT.

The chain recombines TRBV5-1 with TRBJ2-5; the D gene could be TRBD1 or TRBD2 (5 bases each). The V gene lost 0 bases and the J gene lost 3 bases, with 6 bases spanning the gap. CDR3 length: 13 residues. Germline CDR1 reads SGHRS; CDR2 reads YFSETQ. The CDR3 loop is CASSLGGEETQYF. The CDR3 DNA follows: TGCGCCAGCAGCTTGGGAGGGGAAGAGACCCAGTACTTC.

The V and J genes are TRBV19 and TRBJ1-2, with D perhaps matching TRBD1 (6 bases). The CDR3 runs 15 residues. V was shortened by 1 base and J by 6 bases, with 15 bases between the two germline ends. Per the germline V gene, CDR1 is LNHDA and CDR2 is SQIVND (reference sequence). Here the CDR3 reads CASSIGNRAGDGYTF. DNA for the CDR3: TGTGCCAGTAGTATAGGGAACAGGGCGGGAGATGGCTACACCTTC.

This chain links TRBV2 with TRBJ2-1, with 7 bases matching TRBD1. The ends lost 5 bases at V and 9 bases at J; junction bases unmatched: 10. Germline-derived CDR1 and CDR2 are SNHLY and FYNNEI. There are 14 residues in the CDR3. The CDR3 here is CASSRQTGSTEQFF. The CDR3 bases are TGTGCCAGCAGTCGCCAGACAGGGTCCACTGAGCAGTTCTTC.